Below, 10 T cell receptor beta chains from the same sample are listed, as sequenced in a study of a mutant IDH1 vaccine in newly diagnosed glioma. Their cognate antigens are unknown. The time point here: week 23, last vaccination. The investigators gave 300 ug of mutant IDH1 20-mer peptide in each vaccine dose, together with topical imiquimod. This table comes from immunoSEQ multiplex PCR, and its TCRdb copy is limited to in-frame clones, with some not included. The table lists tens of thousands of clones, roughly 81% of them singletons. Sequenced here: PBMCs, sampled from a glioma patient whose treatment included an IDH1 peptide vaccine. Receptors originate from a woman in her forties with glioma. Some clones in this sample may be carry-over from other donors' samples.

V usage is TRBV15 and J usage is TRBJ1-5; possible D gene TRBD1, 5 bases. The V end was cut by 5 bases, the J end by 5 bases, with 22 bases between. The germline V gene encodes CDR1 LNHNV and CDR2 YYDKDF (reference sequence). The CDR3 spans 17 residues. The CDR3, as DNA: TGTGCCACCAGCCCGCTGGGGAGGGGTGAGGGGTATCAGCCCCAGCATTTT. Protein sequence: CATSPLGRGEGYQPQHF.

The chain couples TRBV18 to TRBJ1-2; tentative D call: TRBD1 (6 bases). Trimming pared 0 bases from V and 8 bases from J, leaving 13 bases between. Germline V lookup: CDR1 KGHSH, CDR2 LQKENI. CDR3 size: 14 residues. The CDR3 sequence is CASSPPLAGVGYTF. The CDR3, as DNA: TGTGCCAGCTCACCACCGCTCGCAGGGGTCGGCTACACCTTC.

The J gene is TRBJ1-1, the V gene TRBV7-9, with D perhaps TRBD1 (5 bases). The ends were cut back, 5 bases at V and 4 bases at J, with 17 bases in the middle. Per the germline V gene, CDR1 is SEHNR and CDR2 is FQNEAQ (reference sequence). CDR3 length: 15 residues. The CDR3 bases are TGTGCCAGCAGCCATAATTTGGGGCAGAGCACTGAAGCTTTCTTT. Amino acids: CASSHNLGQSTEAFF.

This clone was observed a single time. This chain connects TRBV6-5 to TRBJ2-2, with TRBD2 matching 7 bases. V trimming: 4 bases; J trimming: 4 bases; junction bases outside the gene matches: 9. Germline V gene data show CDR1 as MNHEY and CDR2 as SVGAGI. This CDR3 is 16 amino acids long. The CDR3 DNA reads TGTGCCAGCAGTTTTACTAGCGAAATGACCACCGGGGAGCTGTTTTTT. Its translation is CASSFTSEMTTGELFF.

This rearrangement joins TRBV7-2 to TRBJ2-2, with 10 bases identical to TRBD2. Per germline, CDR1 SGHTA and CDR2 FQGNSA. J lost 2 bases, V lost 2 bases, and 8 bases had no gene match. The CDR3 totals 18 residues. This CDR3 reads CASSLRPSGGVNTGELFF. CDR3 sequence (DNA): TGTGCCAGCAGCTTAAGGCCTAGCGGGGGAGTCAACACCGGGGAGCTGTTTTTT.

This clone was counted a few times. The CDR3 spells CASTPGTGINTEAFF. The CDR3 DNA follows: TGTGCCAGCACACCAGGGACAGGGATTAACACTGAAGCTTTCTTT. The V call is TRBV6-6, the J call TRBJ1-1, with TRBD1 matching 9 bases. Germline V gene data show CDR1 as MNHNY and CDR2 as SVGAGI (reference sequence). CDR3 length: 15 residues. The trim removed 7 bases at V and 2 bases at J, leaving 8 bases unmatched.

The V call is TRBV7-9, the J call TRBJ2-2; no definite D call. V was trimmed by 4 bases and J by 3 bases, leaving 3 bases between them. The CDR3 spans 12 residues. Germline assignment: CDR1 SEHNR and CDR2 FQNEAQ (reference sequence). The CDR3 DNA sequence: TGTGCCAGCAGCTACGACACCGGGGAGCTGTTTTTT. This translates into CASSYDTGELFF.

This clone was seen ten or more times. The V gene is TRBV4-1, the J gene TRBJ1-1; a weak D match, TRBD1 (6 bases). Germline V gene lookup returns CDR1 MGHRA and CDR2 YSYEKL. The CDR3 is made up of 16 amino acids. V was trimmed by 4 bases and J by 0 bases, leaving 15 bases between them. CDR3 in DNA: TGCGCCAGCAGCCCGCGTGCGGGGGCGGTGAACACTGAAGCTTTCTTT. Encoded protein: CASSPRAGAVNTEAFF.

The DNA for the CDR3 is TGTGCCTGGATGGTTCGGGGGTACCATTCACCCCTCCACTTT. As protein: CAWMVRGYHSPLHF. V is TRBV30 and J is TRBJ1-6; TRBD1 might be the D (5 bases). The germline V and J ends were trimmed by 4 bases and 8 bases, with 15 bases remaining between them. CDR1 is GTSNPN and CDR2 is SVGIG in the germline V gene (reference sequence). CDR3 size: 14 residues.

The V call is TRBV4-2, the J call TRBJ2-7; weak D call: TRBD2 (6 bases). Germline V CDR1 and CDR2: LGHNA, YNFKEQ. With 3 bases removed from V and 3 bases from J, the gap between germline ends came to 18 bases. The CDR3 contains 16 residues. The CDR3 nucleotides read TGTGCCAGCAGCCATAGGTTGGGCCAGGGAGGCTACGAGCAGTACTTC. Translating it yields CASSHRLGQGGYEQYF.